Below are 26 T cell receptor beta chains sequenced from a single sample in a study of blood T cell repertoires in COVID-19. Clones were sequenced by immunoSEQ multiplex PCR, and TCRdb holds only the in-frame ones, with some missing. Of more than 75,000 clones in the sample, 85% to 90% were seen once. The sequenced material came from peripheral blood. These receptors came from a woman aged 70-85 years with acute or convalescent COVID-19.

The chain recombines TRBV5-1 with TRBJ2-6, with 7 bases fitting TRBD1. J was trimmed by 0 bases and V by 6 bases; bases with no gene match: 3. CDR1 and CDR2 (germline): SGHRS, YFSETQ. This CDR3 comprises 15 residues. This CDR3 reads CASNTGASGANVLTF. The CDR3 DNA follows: TGCGCCAGCAACACAGGGGCCTCTGGGGCCAACGTCCTGACTTTC.

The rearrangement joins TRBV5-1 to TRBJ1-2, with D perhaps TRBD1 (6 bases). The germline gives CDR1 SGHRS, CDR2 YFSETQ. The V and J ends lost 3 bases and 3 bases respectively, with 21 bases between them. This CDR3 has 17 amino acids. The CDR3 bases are TGCGCCAGCAGCTATGCGGGGGGCGGTGAAAGTTACTATGGCTACACCTTC. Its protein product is CASSYAGGGESYYGYTF.

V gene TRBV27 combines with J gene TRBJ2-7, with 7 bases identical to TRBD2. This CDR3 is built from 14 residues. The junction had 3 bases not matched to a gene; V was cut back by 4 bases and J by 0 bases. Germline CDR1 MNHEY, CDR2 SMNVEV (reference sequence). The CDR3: CASSYRGDSYEQYF. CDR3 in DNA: TGTGCCAGCAGTTACCGGGGGGACTCCTACGAGCAGTACTTC.

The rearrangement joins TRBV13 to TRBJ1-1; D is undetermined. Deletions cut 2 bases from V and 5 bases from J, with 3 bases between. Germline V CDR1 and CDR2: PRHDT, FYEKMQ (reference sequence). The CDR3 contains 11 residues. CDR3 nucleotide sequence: TGTGCCAGCAGCTTAATAACTGAAGCTTTCTTT. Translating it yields CASSLITEAFF.

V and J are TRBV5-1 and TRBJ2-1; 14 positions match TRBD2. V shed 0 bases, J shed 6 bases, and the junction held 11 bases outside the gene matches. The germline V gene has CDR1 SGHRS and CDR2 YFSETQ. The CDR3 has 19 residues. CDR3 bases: TGCGCCAGCAGCTTGGGACTAGCGGGAGGGCACACAATAGGCAATGAGCAGTTCTTC. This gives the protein CASSLGLAGGHTIGNEQFF.

The CDR3 coding sequence is TGTGCCAGTAGTATAGTCCCATCGAACACTGAAGCTTTCTTT. Translated, it gives CASSIVPSNTEAFF. V gene TRBV19 combines with J gene TRBJ1-1, with unresolved D. V was clipped by 1 base and J by 1 base, with 7 bases between them. The CDR3 contains 14 residues. The germline V gene encodes CDR1 LNHDA and CDR2 SQIVND (reference sequence).

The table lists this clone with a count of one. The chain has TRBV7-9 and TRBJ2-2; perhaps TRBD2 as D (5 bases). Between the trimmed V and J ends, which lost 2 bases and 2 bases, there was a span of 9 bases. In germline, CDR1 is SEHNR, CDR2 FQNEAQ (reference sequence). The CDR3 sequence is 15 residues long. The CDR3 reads CASSLPASNTGELFF. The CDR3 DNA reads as TGTGCCAGCAGCTTACCGGCTAGCAACACCGGGGAGCTGTTTTTT.

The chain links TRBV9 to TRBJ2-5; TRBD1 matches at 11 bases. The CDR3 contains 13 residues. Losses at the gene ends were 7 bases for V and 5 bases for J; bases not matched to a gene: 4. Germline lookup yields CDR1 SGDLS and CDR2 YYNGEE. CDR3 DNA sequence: TGTGCCAGCGGGACAGGGGGTTTGGAGACCCAGTACTTC. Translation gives CASGTGGLETQYF.

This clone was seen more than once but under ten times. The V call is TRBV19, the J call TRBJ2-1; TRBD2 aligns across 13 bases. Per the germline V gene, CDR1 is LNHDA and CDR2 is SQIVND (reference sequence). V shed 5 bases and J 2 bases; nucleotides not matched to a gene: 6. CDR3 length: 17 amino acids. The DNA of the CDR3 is TGTGCCAGTAGTCACCGACTAGCGGGAGGCACCTACAATGAGCAGTTCTTC. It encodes CASSHRLAGGTYNEQFF.

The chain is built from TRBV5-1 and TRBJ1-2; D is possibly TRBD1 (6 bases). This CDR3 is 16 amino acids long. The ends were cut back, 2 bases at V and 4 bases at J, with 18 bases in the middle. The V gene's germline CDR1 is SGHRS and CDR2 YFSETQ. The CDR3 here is CASSLAARDNGYGYTF. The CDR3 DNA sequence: TGCGCCAGCAGCTTAGCCGCCAGGGACAATGGCTATGGCTACACCTTC.

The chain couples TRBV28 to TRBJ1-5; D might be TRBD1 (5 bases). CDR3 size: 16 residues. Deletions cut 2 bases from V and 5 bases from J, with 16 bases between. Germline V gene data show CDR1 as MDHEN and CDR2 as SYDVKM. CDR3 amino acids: CASSLVAFGGDQPQHF. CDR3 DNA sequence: TGTGCCAGCAGTTTAGTTGCTTTCGGGGGGGATCAGCCCCAGCATTTT.

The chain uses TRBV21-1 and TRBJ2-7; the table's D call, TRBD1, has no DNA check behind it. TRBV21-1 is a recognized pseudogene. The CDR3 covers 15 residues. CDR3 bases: TGTGCCAGCAGCTGTCGGGGCAGGGGTACCTACGAGCAGTACTTC. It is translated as CASSCRGRGTYEQYF.

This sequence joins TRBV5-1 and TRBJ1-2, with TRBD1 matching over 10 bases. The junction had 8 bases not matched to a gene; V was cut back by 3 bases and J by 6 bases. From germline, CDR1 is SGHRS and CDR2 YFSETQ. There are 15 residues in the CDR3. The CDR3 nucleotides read TGCGCCAGCAGCTCCGGGACAGGGGTTCTTGATGGCTACACCTTC. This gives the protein CASSSGTGVLDGYTF.

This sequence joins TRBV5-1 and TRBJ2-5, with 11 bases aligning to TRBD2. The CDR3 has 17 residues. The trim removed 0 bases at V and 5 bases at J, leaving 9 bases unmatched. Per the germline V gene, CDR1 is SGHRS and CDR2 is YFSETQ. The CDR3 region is CASSLGLAGRFWETQYF. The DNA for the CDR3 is TGCGCCAGCAGCTTGGGACTAGCGGGGAGGTTCTGGGAGACCCAGTACTTC.

The CDR3 region has the DNA TGTGCCAGCAGCGTAGAGGGGTTCGTTCTAGAGACCCAGTACTTC. This gives the protein CASSVEGFVLETQYF. V usage is TRBV9 and J usage is TRBJ2-5, with D possibly matching TRBD1 (5 bases). CDR1 is SGDLS and CDR2 is YYNGEE in the germline V gene. V lost 0 bases and J 4 bases, leaving 13 bases between the germline ends. This CDR3 contains 15 residues.

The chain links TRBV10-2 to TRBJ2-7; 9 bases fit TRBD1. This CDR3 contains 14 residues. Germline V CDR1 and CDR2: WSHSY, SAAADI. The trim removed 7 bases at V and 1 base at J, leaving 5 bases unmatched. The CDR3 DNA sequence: TGCGCCAGCACCGGGACAGGGCGATCCTACGAGCAGTACTTC. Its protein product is CASTGTGRSYEQYF.

For the CDR3, the DNA is TGTGCCACCAGCAGAGAATGGGGAGGACAGGAATTAGCCAAAAACATTCAGTACTTC. Encoded protein: CATSREWGGQELAKNIQYF. J is TRBJ2-4 and V is TRBV15; tentative D call: TRBD1 (7 bases). V lost 0 bases and J lost 0, with 18 bases in between. The CDR3 sequence is 19 residues long. Germline V gives CDR1 LNHNV, CDR2 YYDKDF (reference sequence).

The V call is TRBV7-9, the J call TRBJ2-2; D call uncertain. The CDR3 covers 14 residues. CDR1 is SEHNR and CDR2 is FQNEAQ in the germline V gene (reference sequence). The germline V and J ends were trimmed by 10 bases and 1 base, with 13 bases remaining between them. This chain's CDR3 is CATRITQNTGELFF. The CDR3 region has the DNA TGTGCCACCAGGATTACTCAGAACACCGGGGAGCTGTTTTTT.

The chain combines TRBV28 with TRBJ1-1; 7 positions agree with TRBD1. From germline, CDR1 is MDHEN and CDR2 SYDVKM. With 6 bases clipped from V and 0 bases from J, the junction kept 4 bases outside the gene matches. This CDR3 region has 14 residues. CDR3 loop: CASREDRVNTEAFF. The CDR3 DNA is TGTGCCAGCAGAGAAGACAGGGTGAACACTGAAGCTTTCTTT.

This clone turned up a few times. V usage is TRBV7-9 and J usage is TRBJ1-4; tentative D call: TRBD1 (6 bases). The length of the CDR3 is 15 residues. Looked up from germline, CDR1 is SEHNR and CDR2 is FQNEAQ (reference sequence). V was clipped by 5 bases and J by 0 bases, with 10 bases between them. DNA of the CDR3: TGTGCCAGCAGCCGCAGGGGTACAACTAATGAAAAACTGTTTTTT. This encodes CASSRRGTTNEKLFF.

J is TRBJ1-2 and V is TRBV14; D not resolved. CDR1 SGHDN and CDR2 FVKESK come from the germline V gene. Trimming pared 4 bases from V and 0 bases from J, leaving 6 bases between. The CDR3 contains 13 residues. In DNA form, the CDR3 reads TGTGCCAGCAGCCGCGGAGCTAACTATGGCTACACCTTC. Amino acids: CASSRGANYGYTF.

CDR3 sequence reads: CASSSNREKGSYNEQFF. The DNA for the CDR3 is TGTGCCAGCAGTTCCAACAGGGAAAAGGGGTCCTACAATGAGCAGTTCTTC. This chain connects TRBV27 to TRBJ2-1; TRBD1 is a possible D gene (6 bases). This CDR3 is built from 17 residues. Germline CDR1 and CDR2: MNHEY and SMNVEV (reference sequence). Trimming stripped 4 bases from V and 1 base from J, with 17 bases between.

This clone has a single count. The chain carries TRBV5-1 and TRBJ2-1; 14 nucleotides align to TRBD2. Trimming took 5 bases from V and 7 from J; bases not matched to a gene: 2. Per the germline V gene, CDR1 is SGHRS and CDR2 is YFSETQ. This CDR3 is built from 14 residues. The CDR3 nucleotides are TGCGCCAGCAGACGGACTAGCGGGAGGAATGAGCAGTTCTTC. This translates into CASRRTSGRNEQFF.

DNA of the CDR3: TGCAGCGTTGATGCTAGCGGGGGTAGGACAGATACGCAGTATTTT. Its translation is CSVDASGGRTDTQYF. The gene calls are TRBV29-1 and TRBJ2-3; 10 bases map to TRBD2. The CDR3 is 15 residues long. CDR1 SQVTM and CDR2 ANQGSEA come from the germline V gene. Trimming cost V 3 bases and J 3 bases; bases outside gene matches: 6.

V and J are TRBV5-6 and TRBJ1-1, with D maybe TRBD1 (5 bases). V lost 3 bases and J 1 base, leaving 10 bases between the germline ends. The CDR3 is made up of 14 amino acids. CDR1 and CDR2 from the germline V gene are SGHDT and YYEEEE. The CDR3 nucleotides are TGTGCCAGCAGCTCGGGGGGATCGAACACTGAAGCTTTCTTT. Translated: CASSSGGSNTEAFF.

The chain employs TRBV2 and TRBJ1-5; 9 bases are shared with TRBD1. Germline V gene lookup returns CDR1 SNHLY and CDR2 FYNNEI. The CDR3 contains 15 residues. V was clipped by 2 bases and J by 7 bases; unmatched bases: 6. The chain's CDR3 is CASSEQTGGWQPQHF. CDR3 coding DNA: TGTGCCAGCAGTGAACAGACAGGGGGTTGGCAGCCCCAGCATTTT.